What follows is one TCR beta chain and its context. The data were obtained in a study of blood T cell repertoires in COVID-19. Trimming removed 5 bases at V and 4 bases at J, with 6 bases between. CDR1 is SGHRS and CDR2 is YFSETQ in the germline V gene. The CDR3 consists of 12 residues. Assay: immunoSEQ multiplex PCR; the TCRdb copy retains only in-frame clones and omits some. The sample consists of about 350,000 clones, approximately 91% of them appearing once. The V call is TRBV5-1, the J call TRBJ1-4; D unresolved. The sequence came from a woman between 70 and 85 years old with COVID-19, enrolled during active disease. Material for sequencing was peripheral blood. The CDR3, as DNA: TGCGCCAGCAGAGTACATAATGAAAAACTGTTTTTT. Translated: CASRVHNEKLFF.